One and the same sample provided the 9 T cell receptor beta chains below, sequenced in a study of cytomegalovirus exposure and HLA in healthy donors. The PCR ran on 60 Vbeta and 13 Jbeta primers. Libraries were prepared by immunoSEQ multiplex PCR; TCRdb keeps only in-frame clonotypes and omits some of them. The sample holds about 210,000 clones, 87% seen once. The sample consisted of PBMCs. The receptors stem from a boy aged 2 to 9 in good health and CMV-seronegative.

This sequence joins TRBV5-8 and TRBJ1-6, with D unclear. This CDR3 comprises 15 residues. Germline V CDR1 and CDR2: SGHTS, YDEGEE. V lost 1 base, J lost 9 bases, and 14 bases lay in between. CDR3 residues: CASSLLQVPISPLHF. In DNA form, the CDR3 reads TGTGCCAGCAGCTTGCTGCAGGTTCCTATTTCACCCCTCCACTTT. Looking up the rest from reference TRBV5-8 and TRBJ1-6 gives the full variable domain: EAGVTQSPTHLIKTRGQQATLRCSPISGHTSVYWYQQALGLGLQFLLWYDEGEERNRGNFPPRFSGRQFPNYSSELNVNALELEDSALYLCASSLLQVPISPLHFGNGTRLTVT.

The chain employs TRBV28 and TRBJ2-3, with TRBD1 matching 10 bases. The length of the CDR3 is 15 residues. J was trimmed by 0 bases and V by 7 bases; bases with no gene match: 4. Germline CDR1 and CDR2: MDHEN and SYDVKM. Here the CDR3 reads CASTKGQGSTDTQYF. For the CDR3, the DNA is TGTGCCAGCACCAAGGGACAGGGGAGCACAGATACGCAGTATTTT.

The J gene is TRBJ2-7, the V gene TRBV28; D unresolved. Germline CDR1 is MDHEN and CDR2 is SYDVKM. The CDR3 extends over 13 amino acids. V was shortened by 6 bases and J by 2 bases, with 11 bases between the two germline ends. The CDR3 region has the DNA TGTGCCAGCAGCTATGGAGTACCCTACGAGCAGTACTTC. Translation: CASSYGVPYEQYF.

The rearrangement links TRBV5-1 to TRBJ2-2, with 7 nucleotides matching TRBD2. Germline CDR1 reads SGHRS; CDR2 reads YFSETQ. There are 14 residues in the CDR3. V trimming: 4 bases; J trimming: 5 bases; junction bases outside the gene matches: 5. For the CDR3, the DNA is TGCGCCAGCAGCCAGGGAGGGGTTACCGGGGAGCTGTTTTTT. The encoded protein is CASSQGGVTGELFF.

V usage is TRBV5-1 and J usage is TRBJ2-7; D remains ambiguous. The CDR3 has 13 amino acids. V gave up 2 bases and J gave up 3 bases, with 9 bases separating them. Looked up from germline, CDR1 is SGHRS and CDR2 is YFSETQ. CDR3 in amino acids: CASSLASYYEQYF. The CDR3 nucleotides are TGCGCCAGCAGCTTAGCGTCCTACTACGAGCAGTACTTC.

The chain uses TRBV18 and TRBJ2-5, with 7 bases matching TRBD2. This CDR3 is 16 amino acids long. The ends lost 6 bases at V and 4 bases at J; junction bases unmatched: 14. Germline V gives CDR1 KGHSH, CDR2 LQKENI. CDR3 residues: CASSSQVATGGETQYF. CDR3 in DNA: TGTGCCAGCTCCTCCCAGGTGGCCACGGGAGGAGAGACCCAGTACTTC.

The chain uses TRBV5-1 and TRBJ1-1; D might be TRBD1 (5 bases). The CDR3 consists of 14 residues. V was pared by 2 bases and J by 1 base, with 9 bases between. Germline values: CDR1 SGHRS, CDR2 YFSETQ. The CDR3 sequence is CASSFLGQNTEAFF. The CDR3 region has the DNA TGCGCCAGCAGCTTCCTAGGACAGAACACTGAAGCTTTCTTT.

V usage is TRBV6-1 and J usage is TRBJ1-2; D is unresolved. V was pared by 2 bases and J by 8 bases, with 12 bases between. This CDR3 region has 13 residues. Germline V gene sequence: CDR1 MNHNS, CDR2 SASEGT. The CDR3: CASSEIRGTGYTF. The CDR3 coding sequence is TGTGCCAGCAGTGAAATCCGGGGAACGGGCTACACCTTC.

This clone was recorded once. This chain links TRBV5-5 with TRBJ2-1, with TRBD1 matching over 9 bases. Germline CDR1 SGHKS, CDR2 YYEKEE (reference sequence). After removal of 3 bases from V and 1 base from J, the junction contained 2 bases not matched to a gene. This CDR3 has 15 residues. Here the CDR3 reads CASSSGTGSYNEQFF. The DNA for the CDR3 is TGTGCCAGCAGCTCCGGGACAGGGTCCTACAATGAGCAGTTCTTC. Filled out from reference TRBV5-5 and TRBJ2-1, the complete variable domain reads DAGVTQSPTHLIKTRGQQVTLRCSPISGHKSVSWYQQVLGQGPQFIFQYYEKEERGRGNFPDRFSARQFPNYSSELNVNALLLGDSALYLCASSSGTGSYNEQFFGPGTRLTVL.